A selection of T cell receptor beta chains follows, all from one sample in a study of technical replicates of blood from a few donors. Only in-frame clones appear in the TCRdb table, and some are missing; sequencing was by immunoSEQ multiplex PCR. The table lists roughly 71,000 clones, around 95% of them singletons. The sample consisted of T cells isolated from PBMCs. The receptors come from a human donor in good health. CDR3s include the opening cysteine and the closing phenylalanine or tryptophan. D genes are given only for firm matches. Not every row has a clone size; where given, it reads once, few, many or a size class.

v_call: TRBV6-1; cdr3_length: 13; d_call: .; j_call: TRBJ1-1; clone_size: .; cdr3_aa: CASEYRVDTEAFF; cdr3_nt: TGTGCCAGCGAGTACAGGGTAGACACTGAAGCTTTCTTT
v_call: TRBV5-1; cdr3_length: 16; d_call: TRBD1; j_call: TRBJ2-1; clone_size: .; cdr3_aa: CASSFGVRQGIVEQFF; cdr3_nt: TGCGCCAGCAGCTTCGGGGTAAGACAGGGAATTGTTGAGCAGTTCTTC
v_call: TRBV7-2; cdr3_length: 18; d_call: TRBD1; j_call: TRBJ1-5; clone_size: .; cdr3_aa: CASSLRDSVLGRNQPQHF; cdr3_nt: TGTGCCAGCAGCCTCCGGGACAGTGTGTTGGGACGCAATCAGCCCCAGCATTTT
v_call: TRBV6-5; cdr3_length: 15; d_call: .; j_call: TRBJ1-3; clone_size: .; cdr3_aa: CASSYSRVSGNTIYF; cdr3_nt: TGTGCCAGCAGTTACTCCAGGGTTTCTGGAAACACCATATATTTT
v_call: TRBV2; cdr3_length: 14; d_call: .; j_call: TRBJ1-2; clone_size: .; cdr3_aa: CASIFGTGSWGYTF; cdr3_nt: TGTGCCAGCATCTTCGGAACAGGGAGTTGGGGCTACACCTTC
v_call: TRBV6-1; cdr3_length: 15; d_call: TRBD2; j_call: TRBJ2-2; clone_size: .; cdr3_aa: CASSEAAGDTGELFF; cdr3_nt: TGTGCCAGCAGTGAAGCAGCGGGAGACACCGGGGAGCTGTTTTTT
v_call: TRBV28; cdr3_length: 17; d_call: .; j_call: TRBJ1-2; clone_size: .; cdr3_aa: CASSLFQVVAGRNGYTF; cdr3_nt: TGTGCCAGCAGTTTATTTCAGGTAGTGGCAGGGCGAAATGGCTACACCTTC
v_call: TRBV27; cdr3_length: 14; d_call: .; j_call: TRBJ2-7; clone_size: .; cdr3_aa: CASSSGVLSYEQYF; cdr3_nt: TGTGCCAGCAGTTCGGGTGTGTTGAGCTACGAGCAGTACTTC
v_call: TRBV9; cdr3_length: 16; d_call: .; j_call: TRBJ2-2; clone_size: .; cdr3_aa: CASSVGGGTDTGELFF; cdr3_nt: TGTGCCAGCAGCGTAGGGGGGGGCACGGACACCGGGGAGCTGTTTTTT
v_call: TRBV6-5; cdr3_length: 16; d_call: .; j_call: TRBJ2-2; clone_size: .; cdr3_aa: CASSYSIGRVGGELFF; cdr3_nt: TGTGCCAGCAGTTACTCGATCGGGAGAGTCGGCGGGGAGCTGTTTTTT
v_call: TRBV6-1; cdr3_length: 12; d_call: .; j_call: TRBJ1-4; clone_size: .; cdr3_aa: CASATQNEKLFF; cdr3_nt: TGTGCCAGCGCTACCCAAAATGAAAAACTGTTTTTT
v_call: TRBV18; cdr3_length: 16; d_call: .; j_call: TRBJ1-2; clone_size: .; cdr3_aa: CASSPPTTGPNDGYTF; cdr3_nt: TGTGCCAGCTCACCTCCAACGACAGGCCCAAACGATGGCTACACCTTC
v_call: TRBV6-5; cdr3_length: 13; d_call: TRBD2; j_call: TRBJ2-1; clone_size: .; cdr3_aa: CASRRGTYNEQFF; cdr3_nt: TGTGCCAGCCGGCGGGGGACCTACAATGAGCAGTTCTTC
v_call: TRBV30; cdr3_length: 14; d_call: .; j_call: TRBJ1-5; clone_size: .; cdr3_aa: CAWSQGRGIQPQHF; cdr3_nt: TGTGCCTGGAGTCAGGGCCGGGGGATCCAGCCCCAGCATTTT
v_call: TRBV18; cdr3_length: 14; d_call: TRBD1; j_call: TRBJ1-4; clone_size: .; cdr3_aa: CASSRGTGNEKLFF; cdr3_nt: TGTGCCAGCTCACGAGGGACAGGGAATGAAAAACTGTTTTTT
v_call: TRBV7-9; cdr3_length: 13; d_call: .; j_call: TRBJ2-3; clone_size: .; cdr3_aa: CASSPKGVETQYF; cdr3_nt: TGTGCCAGCAGCCCCAAGGGGGTCGAGACGCAGTATTTT
v_call: TRBV2; cdr3_length: 15; d_call: .; j_call: TRBJ2-3; clone_size: .; cdr3_aa: CASRPGHSYRNTQYF; cdr3_nt: TGTGCCAGCAGGCCGGGACACTCCTACCGGAATACGCAGTATTTT
v_call: TRBV29-1; cdr3_length: 13; d_call: TRBD2; j_call: TRBJ2-7; clone_size: .; cdr3_aa: CSVVAGSSYEQYF; cdr3_nt: TGCAGCGTCGTAGCGGGGAGCTCCTACGAGCAGTACTTC
v_call: TRBV11-3; cdr3_length: 16; d_call: .; j_call: TRBJ2-6; clone_size: .; cdr3_aa: CASSSYQGSGANVLTF; cdr3_nt: TGTGCCAGCAGCTCCTATCAGGGTTCTGGGGCCAACGTCCTGACTTTC
v_call: TRBV29-1; cdr3_length: 13; d_call: .; j_call: TRBJ2-1; clone_size: .; cdr3_aa: CSVVGQGGGEQFF; cdr3_nt: TGCAGCGTTGTAGGTCAGGGCGGTGGTGAGCAGTTCTTC
v_call: TRBV6-5; cdr3_length: 16; d_call: TRBD1; j_call: TRBJ2-7; clone_size: .; cdr3_aa: CASSSPGAGTVAEQYF; cdr3_nt: TGTGCCAGCAGTTCACCTGGGGCCGGGACAGTTGCCGAGCAGTACTTC
v_call: TRBV7-9; cdr3_length: 14; d_call: TRBD2; j_call: TRBJ2-5; clone_size: .; cdr3_aa: CASSRGGIRETQYF; cdr3_nt: TGTGCCAGCAGCCGGGGGGGGATACGAGAGACCCAGTACTTC
v_call: TRBV10-3; cdr3_length: 13; d_call: .; j_call: TRBJ1-1; clone_size: .; cdr3_aa: CAITGQLNTEAFF; cdr3_nt: TGTGCCATCACCGGACAGCTGAACACTGAAGCTTTCTTT
v_call: TRBV19; cdr3_length: 15; d_call: TRBD2; j_call: TRBJ2-7; clone_size: .; cdr3_aa: CASSIDSAGRDEQYF; cdr3_nt: TGTGCCAGTAGTATTGATTCGGCAGGGAGGGACGAGCAGTACTTC
v_call: TRBV11-3; cdr3_length: 14; d_call: .; j_call: TRBJ2-7; clone_size: .; cdr3_aa: CASSDRFNDLEQYF; cdr3_nt: TGTGCCAGCAGCGACAGGTTTAACGATTTGGAGCAGTACTTC
v_call: TRBV11-2; cdr3_length: 14; d_call: .; j_call: TRBJ2-7; clone_size: .; cdr3_aa: CASSLTTEYYEQYF; cdr3_nt: TGTGCCAGCAGCTTGACAACGGAATACTACGAGCAGTACTTC
v_call: TRBV7-9; cdr3_length: 15; d_call: .; j_call: TRBJ1-1; clone_size: .; cdr3_aa: CASSPIRQINTEAFF; cdr3_nt: TGTGCCAGCAGCCCCATAAGACAGATTAACACTGAAGCTTTCTTT
v_call: TRBV9; cdr3_length: 13; d_call: .; j_call: TRBJ1-5; clone_size: .; cdr3_aa: CASSKGGNQPQHF; cdr3_nt: TGTGCCAGCAGTAAAGGGGGTAATCAGCCCCAGCATTTT
v_call: TRBV12-5; cdr3_length: 18; d_call: TRBD2; j_call: TRBJ2-1; clone_size: once; cdr3_aa: CASGLVLEREGRVSEQFF; cdr3_nt: TGTGCTAGTGGTTTGGTATTGGAGCGGGAGGGCCGGGTTAGTGAGCAGTTCTTC